Described below is a single TCR beta chain sequence and its context. The entry originates in a study of blood T cell repertoires in COVID-19. Measured with immunoSEQ multiplex PCR; TCRdb has only the in-frame clones, and not every one. The profile shows 130,000 or so clones, roughly 91% of them singletons. Germline lookup yields CDR1 LGHNA and CDR2 YSLEER. The CDR3 covers 15 residues. Trimming left V 1 base short and J 4 bases short, with 13 bases between. The receptor's source is a man in his forties or fifties with active or convalescent COVID-19. The material sequenced was peripheral blood. The chain couples TRBV4-3 to TRBJ2-5, with D possibly being TRBD2 (5 bases). CDR3 amino acids: CASSQGMEGRETQYF. In nucleotides, the CDR3 is TGCGCCAGCAGCCAAGGAATGGAAGGGAGAGAGACCCAGTACTTC.